This record covers a single TCR beta chain. Its antigen is unidentified. At baseline, cycle 4 day 1, and cycle 7 day 1, blood was sampled. These data belong to a study of OX40 agonist ivuxolimab in advanced cancers. Study information: Those treated in dose escalation had hepatocellular carcinoma, melanoma, renal cell cancer or head and neck cancer. Therapy given before enrollment (anti-PD-1, anti-PD-L1 or anti-CTLA-4) was allowed, and over 35% had some.

CDR3 length: 15 amino acids. The V gene's germline CDR1 is SGHDT and CDR2 YYEEEE. Trimming removed 0 bases at V and 0 bases at J, with 9 bases between. Measured with immunoSEQ multiplex PCR; TCRdb has only the in-frame clones, and not every one. The sample comprises about 30,000 clones, 75% to 85% of which are singletons, and less than 25% rests with the top ten. Study observations and caveats: Dose levels from 0.1 to 3.0 mg/kg saw CD4+ and CD8+ blood T cells expand clonally by week 6.

The clonotype comes from an adult with an advanced solid tumor such as melanoma, head and neck, liver or kidney cancer. The V call is TRBV5-6, the J call TRBJ1-1; D gene unclear. Specimen: CD4+ or CD8+ T cells sorted from blood, collected in a trial of the OX40 agonist ivuxolimab. CDR3 protein: CASSLGQLMNTEAFF. The DNA for the CDR3 is TGTGCCAGCAGCTTGGGGCAGCTGATGAACACTGAAGCTTTCTTT.